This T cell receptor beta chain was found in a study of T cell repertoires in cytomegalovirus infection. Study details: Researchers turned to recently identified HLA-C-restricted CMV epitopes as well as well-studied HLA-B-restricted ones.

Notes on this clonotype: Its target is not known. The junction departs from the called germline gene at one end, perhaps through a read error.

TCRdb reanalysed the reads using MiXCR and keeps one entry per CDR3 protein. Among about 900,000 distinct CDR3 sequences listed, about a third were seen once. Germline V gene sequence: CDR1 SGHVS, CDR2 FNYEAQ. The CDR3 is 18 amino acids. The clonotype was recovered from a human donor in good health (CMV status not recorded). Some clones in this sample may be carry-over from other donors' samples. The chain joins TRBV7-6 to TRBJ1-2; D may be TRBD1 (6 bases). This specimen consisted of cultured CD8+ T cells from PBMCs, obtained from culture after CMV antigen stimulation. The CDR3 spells CAGSPTVYGGANFYGYTF. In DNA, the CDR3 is TGTGCCGGCAGCCCTACCGTATACGGGGGCGCAAATTTCTATGGCTACACCTTC.